Included here is one T cell receptor beta chain sequence, with context. The read terminates 3 residues ahead of where the CDR3 ends, so the germline J gene completes it. The CDR3 is 15 amino acids. The germline V gene has CDR1 MNHEY and CDR2 SVGEGT. Germline trimming cut 7 bases from V and 5 bases from J; bases unmatched to any gene: 10. This entry belongs to a study of T cells in women clearing cervical HPV infection. Data came from immunoSEQ multiplex PCR; TCRdb stores just in-frame clones and leaves some out. The ten top clones account for 11%, within a sample of 25,000 to 30,000 clones. Sequenced input: blood buffy coat. The sequence derives from a woman between 18 and 75 years old with a cervical HPV16 infection that either progressed to CIN3+ or cleared (not recorded which). V and J are TRBV6-2 or TRBV6-3 and TRBJ2-5; 10 nucleotides line up with TRBD2. The part of the CDR3 DNA that was read is TGTGCCAGCACCCAACTAGCGGGACCCATTGAGACC. Translating gives CASTQLAGPIET. The entire CDR3 reads CASTQLAGPIETQYF.